The rows below give T cell receptor beta chains drawn from one sample of a study of human T cells and chemical hapten exposure. TCRdb re-called the RACE reads through MiXCR, storing one row per CDR3 protein. The table shows about 65,000 distinct CDR3 sequences, with around 6.1% occurring only once. Sample: whole blood. The source is a female donor in good health. Some clones in this sample may be carry-over from other donors' samples. Both conserved end residues are part of each CDR3. D genes are given only for firm matches. Clone size appears in some rows only: once, few, many, or a class for an expanded clone.

d_gene	abundance	v_gene	j_gene	CDR3aa	CDR3nt
TRBD2	many	TRBV19	TRBJ2-1	CASSIDLWGEGYNEQFF	TGTGCCAGTAGTATAGATCTATGGGGGGAGGGATACAATGAGCAGTTCTTC
-	few	TRBV5-1	TRBJ1-1	CASSLAANTEAFF	TGCGCCAGCAGCTTGGCAGCGAACACTGAAGCTTTCTTT
-	many	TRBV2	TRBJ2-4	CASSLGIQNIQYF	TGTGCCAGCAGTCTAGGGATCCAAAACATTCAGTACTTC
TRBD2	few	TRBV7-9	TRBJ2-4	CASSSVTGLAAKNIQYF	TGTGCCAGCAGCTCCGTGACGGGACTAGCGGCCAAAAACATTCAGTACTTC
TRBD2	-	TRBV28	TRBJ2-7	CASKGSSGTVTYEQYF	TGTGCCAGCAAAGGTTCTAGCGGGACTGTTACCTACGAGCAGTACTTC
-	many	TRBV12-3/TRBV12-4	TRBJ2-3	CASSLGLTDTQYF	TGTGCCAGCAGTTTGGGACTCACAGATACGCAGTATTTT
-	few	TRBV14	TRBJ1-3	CASSQFRVQSGNTIYF	TGTGCCAGCAGCCAATTTAGGGTTCAGTCTGGAAACACCATATATTTT
-	many	TRBV4-2	TRBJ2-7	CASSLGIGVQYF	TGTGCCAGCAGCCTAGGAATCGGGGTGCAGTACTTC
-	many	TRBV7-2	TRBJ1-4	CASSNGVREKLFF	TGTGCCAGCAGCAATGGAGTTCGGGAAAAACTGTTTTTT
TRBD2	many	TRBV3-1	TRBJ2-7	CASSQALAGVGYEQYF	TGTGCCAGCAGCCAAGCACTAGCGGGAGTCGGTTACGAGCAGTACTTC
TRBD1	-	TRBV27	TRBJ2-5	CASSLQGGQSEETQYF	TGTGCCAGCAGTCTACAGGGGGGCCAGTCGGAAGAGACCCAGTACTTC
-	-	TRBV6-2/TRBV6-3	TRBJ2-2	CASSPDETGELFF	TGTGCCAGCAGCCCAGACGAAACCGGGGAGCTGTTTTTT
TRBD1	-	TRBV6-6	TRBJ1-2	CASSNLDRGDYGYTF	TGTGCCAGCAGTAACCTGGACAGGGGGGACTATGGCTACACCTTC
-	many	TRBV3-1	TRBJ2-7	CASSQDFRTAYEQYF	TGTGCCAGCAGCCAAGATTTCCGGACAGCCTACGAGCAGTACTTC
TRBD2	many	TRBV6-5	TRBJ2-1	CASSYTSGSEQFF	TGTGCCAGCAGTTATACTAGCGGCAGTGAGCAGTTCTTC